A single TCR beta chain is shown here with its context. The CDR3 consists of 15 residues. The V end lost 5 bases, the J end lost 7 bases, and 15 bases lay between the germline ends. Germline lookup yields CDR1 MNHEY and CDR2 SVGAGI. The data originate from a study of blood T cell repertoires in COVID-19. Across the study: Samples taken during acute and convalescent COVID-19 were collected in the United States, Italy and Spain.

Data came from immunoSEQ multiplex PCR; TCRdb stores just in-frame clones and leaves some out. This table has approximately 340,000 clones, over 80% appearing once. The sequencing input was peripheral blood. The genes are TRBV6-5 and TRBJ1-6; no firm D call. The receptor was derived from a man aged 30 to 45 with COVID-19, enrolled during active disease. The CDR3 spells CASSRVSGVNSPLHF. The CDR3 DNA is TGTGCCAGCAGTAGAGTTTCAGGCGTCAATTCACCCCTCCACTTT.